This TCR beta chain was retrieved from a study of T cells in Graves' hyperthyroidism and ophthalmopathy. Findings of the study overall: Stable hyperthyroidism was told apart from ophthalmopathy by a model built on 13 V-J features. Researchers found most expanded thyroid clonotypes above 0.001 in blood as well.

Fresh peripheral blood, roughly 9.8 ml of it, supplied the PBMCs. Amplified TCR beta CDR3 regions derived from RNA transcripts. The study used the HTBI primer set for a first-round RT-PCR of the TCR CDR3. Each CDR3 protein gets one entry after TCRdb re-called the multiplex PCR reads with MiXCR. This sample has some 620,000 distinct CDR3 sequences; 15% to 20% occur once, and the top ten carry 3% to 4.5%. Many counts were recorded for this clonotype. The antigen is not known. CDR1 is SGHTA, CDR2 FQGTGA, per germline. The CDR3 is made up of 16 amino acids. The ends lost 5 bases at V and 6 bases at J; junction bases unmatched: 10.

The chain carries TRBV7-3 and TRBJ2-3; 11 nucleotides line up with TRBD2. Sequenced sample: blood. This sequence was found in a woman in her twenties or thirties with Graves' hyperthyroidism. DNA of the CDR3: TGTGCCAGCAGCCCCACCACTAGCGGGGGATCCGATACGCAGTATTTT. Residues: CASSPTTSGGSDTQYF.